This T cell receptor beta chain was recovered during a study of blood T cell repertoires in COVID-19. Overall study: Sources were T cells, B-cell-depleted T cells, or PBMCs; the material itself was cDNA or gDNA.

Seattle's cohort entered during active infection and was followed longitudinally. This CDR3 is 13 amino acids long. Trimming shortened V by 4 bases and J by 3 bases, and 13 bases separated the two germline ends. The germline gives CDR1 SQVTM, CDR2 ANQGSEA. This table comes from immunoSEQ multiplex PCR, and its TCRdb copy is limited to in-frame clones, with some not included. The table lists 120,000 or so clones, about 81% of them singletons, with 17% in the top ten. This receptor was taken from a man between 25 and 39 years old with COVID-19, enrolled during active disease. The sequenced sample consisted of peripheral blood. The rearrangement uses TRBV29-1 and TRBJ2-7, with a possible D match to TRBD1 (5 bases). CDR3 residues: CSVGQGSFYEQYF. Written as DNA, the CDR3 is TGCAGCGTTGGTCAGGGTTCTTTCTACGAGCAGTACTTC.